The entry below gives a single TCR beta chain sequence along with its context. No antigen is known for it. The entry originates in a study of T-cell memory formation after mild COVID-19. Whole-study context: In these data, TCR clusters were largely donor specific.

Libraries for TCRalpha and TCRbeta carried sample barcodes and unique molecular identifiers via 5'RACE. TCRdb processed the 5' RACE reads anew with MiXCR; each CDR3 protein has one entry. Among 400,000 or so distinct CDR3 sequences, over 15% were seen once, and the ten largest hold around 9.2%. General observations from the study: Pre-infection memory already had some responding clones, implying cross-reactive memory joined.

The germline V gene encodes CDR1 LNHDA and CDR2 SQIVND (reference sequence). Trimming took 6 bases from V and 5 from J, leaving 16 bases between them. This CDR3 spans 15 amino acids. This sequence was found in an adult woman who had mild COVID-19 (a few samples of this study predate the infection). Cell type and time point are not known. The rearrangement uses TRBV19 and TRBJ2-2; D perhaps matches TRBD2 (6 bases). The sequencing input was PBMCs or a T cell subset sorted from them (not recorded which). The CDR3 nucleotides are TGTGCCAGTAGATACGGGAGAGGAAGTACCGGGGAGCTGTTTTTT. Its protein is CASRYGRGSTGELFF.